The T cell receptor (beta chain) under discussion was sequenced for a study of OX40 agonist ivuxolimab in advanced cancers. Looking at the study overall: Ivuxolimab was delivered to patients intravenously every 2 weeks at doses spanning 0.01 to 10 mg/kg. The dose-escalation group included hepatocellular carcinoma, melanoma, renal cell carcinoma and head and neck cancer. Study-level points and caveats: The average count of expanded clones was higher among CD8+ T cells than among CD4+.

Assay: immunoSEQ multiplex PCR; the TCRdb copy retains only in-frame clones and omits some. The data hold some 45,000 clones, with around 92% observed a single time. The germline gives CDR1 MGHRA, CDR2 YSYEKL. There are 15 residues in the CDR3. Germline trimming cut 2 bases from V and 5 bases from J; bases unmatched to any gene: 4. Peripheral blood came from all dose cohorts at three timepoints. Remarks on this clone: What it binds is not known.

The sequence came from an adult with an advanced solid tumor such as melanoma, head and neck, liver or kidney cancer. The sequencing here drew on CD4+ or CD8+ T cells sorted from blood, taken in a trial of the OX40 agonist ivuxolimab. The chain is built from TRBV4-1 and TRBJ2-3; 10 nucleotides match TRBD1. DNA of the CDR3: TGCGCCAGCAGCCAAAGTGGACAGGGGGTAGATACGCAGTATTTT. Protein: CASSQSGQGVDTQYF.